The 17 T cell receptor beta chains given below trace back to one sample, sequenced in a study of blood T cells in healthy people across ages. Primers used in a second PCR of roughly 6 to 12 cycles were a sample-barcoded 5' primer and a J-beta primer mix. A single record per CDR3 protein comes from TCRdb applying MiXCR to the 5' RACE reads. The sample includes about 690,000 distinct CDR3 sequences, 35% to 50% of them seen just once. Sequencing input: blood. The receptors stem from a man older than 75 in good health.

The chain carries TRBV20-1 and TRBJ2-3, with D perhaps being TRBD1 or TRBD2 (5 bases each). Germline assignment: CDR1 DFQATT and CDR2 SNEGSKA (reference sequence). The CDR3 runs 15 residues. The V gene lost 0 bases and the J gene lost 5 bases, with 15 bases spanning the gap. The CDR3 here is CSARDLRGRIDTQYF. The CDR3 nucleotides read TGCAGTGCTAGAGATTTGAGGGGCCGGATAGATACGCAGTATTTT.

The chain joins TRBV3-1 to TRBJ2-1; 9 nucleotides align to TRBD2. This CDR3 is 14 amino acids long. Germline V lookup: CDR1 LGHDT, CDR2 YNNKEL (reference sequence). Unmatched junction bases numbered 4, after V lost 3 bases and J lost 7 bases. CDR3 in DNA: TGTGCCAGCAGCCATAGCGGGAGTTCAAATGAGCAGTTCTTC. As protein: CASSHSGSSNEQFF.

This chain connects TRBV20-1 to TRBJ2-7, with D perhaps matching TRBD2 (6 bases). Between the trimmed V and J ends, which lost 0 bases and 7 bases, there was a span of 16 bases. Germline CDR1 reads DFQATT; CDR2 reads SNEGSKA (reference sequence). The length of the CDR3 is 14 residues. The CDR3 reads CSAREPGVGNEQYF. For the CDR3, the DNA is TGCAGTGCTAGAGAGCCGGGGGTAGGGAATGAGCAGTACTTC.

This chain uses TRBV6-5 with TRBJ2-1; D unclear. The ends were cut back, 2 bases at V and 8 bases at J, with 7 bases in the middle. Per germline, CDR1 MNHEY and CDR2 SVGAGI. This CDR3 comprises 12 residues. The CDR3 nucleotides read TGTGCCAGCAGTTACAGGGCGGATGAGCAGTTCTTC. Translated, it gives CASSYRADEQFF.

The chain recombines TRBV3-1 with TRBJ2-7; 10 nucleotides agree with TRBD1. This CDR3 is built from 15 residues. V was clipped by 2 bases and J by 6 bases; unmatched bases: 7. Looked up from germline, CDR1 is LGHDT and CDR2 is YNNKEL (reference sequence). The CDR3 coding sequence is TGTGCCAGCAGCCAACCGGGGACAGGGGTCGGCGAGCAGTACTTC. Translated, it gives CASSQPGTGVGEQYF.

This clonotype was observed a few times. The rearrangement uses TRBV2 and TRBJ2-7; D ambiguous. CDR1 and CDR2 from the germline V gene are SNHLY and FYNNEI. The CDR3 has 14 amino acids. V was cut by 5 bases and J by 0 bases, with 11 bases left in between. The CDR3: CASSRLLSSYEQYF. As DNA, the CDR3 is TGTGCCAGCAGTCGGCTCCTGAGCTCCTACGAGCAGTACTTC. The full variable domain, rest sourced from reference TRBV2 and TRBJ2-7, is EPEVTQTPSHQVTQMGQEVILRCVPISNHLYFYWYRQILGQKVEFLVSFYNNEISEKSEIFDDQFSVERPDGSNFTLKIRSTKLEDSAMYFCASSRLLSSYEQYFGPGTRLTVT.

This clonotype was detected ten times or more. This chain connects TRBV7-2 to TRBJ2-5; TRBD2 might be the D (5 bases). Germline lookup yields CDR1 SGHTA and CDR2 FQGNSA. The CDR3 length is 14 residues. V was cut by 1 base and J by 7 bases, with 13 bases left in between. The CDR3 DNA reads as TGTGCCAGCAGCTTAGACTGGGCTCGGGGGACCCAGTACTTC. This sequence encodes CASSLDWARGTQYF.

Regarding this clonotype: One end of the junction varies from germline; a read error may be responsible. The rearrangement uses TRBV7-2 and TRBJ2-7; 8 positions match TRBD2. The CDR3 extends over 16 amino acids. CDR1 is SGHTA and CDR2 is FQGNSA in the germline V gene. Written as DNA, the CDR3 is TGTGCCAGCAGCTTGCCAGGGGCGGGGGGCTCCTGCGAGCAGTACTTC. Its translation: CASSLPGAGGSCEQYF.

This rearrangement joins TRBV12-3 or TRBV12-4 to TRBJ1-4, with D possibly TRBD1 on 5 matching bases. The CDR3 spans 14 residues. Trimming left V 3 bases short and J 4 bases short, with 9 bases between. The CDR3 loop reads CASSFKGFNEKLFF. Written as DNA, the CDR3 is TGTGCCAGCAGTTTTAAGGGGTTTAATGAAAAACTGTTTTTT.

Remarks on this clonotype: Germline is not matched at one junction end, which may reflect a read error. This chain uses TRBV5-8 with TRBJ1-1, with TRBD1 as a possible D gene (5 bases). The CDR3 loop spans 19 amino acids. The germline CDR1 and CDR2 sequences are SGHTS and YDEGEE. CDR3 nucleotides: TGTGCCAGCAGCTTGGTAGCAGGGACCAGATGTCGCGCGAACACTGAGGCTTTCTTT. As protein: CASSLVAGTRCRANTEAFF.

J is TRBJ1-2 and V is TRBV5-1; D is possibly TRBD1 (5 bases). CDR3 length equals 15 residues. Trimming took off 1 base at V and 6 bases at J, with 16 bases between the two ends. Germline loops: CDR1 SGHRS, CDR2 YFSETQ. DNA of the CDR3: TGCGCCAGCAGCTTGATCAGTCGGGGGGACCATGGCTACACCTTC. Its translation: CASSLISRGDHGYTF. Full variable domain (missing parts from reference TRBV5-1 and TRBJ1-2): KAGVTQTPRYLIKTRGQQVTLSCSPISGHRSVSWYQQTPGQGLQFLFEYFSETQRNKGNFPGRFSGRQFSNSRSEMNVSTLELGDSALYLCASSLISRGDHGYTFGSGTRLTVV.

This rearrangement joins TRBV20-1 to TRBJ2-5; 14 bases are shared with TRBD2. Germline V gene data show CDR1 as DFQATT and CDR2 as SNEGSKA (reference sequence). The CDR3 loop spans 14 amino acids. Trimming removed 6 bases from V and 5 bases from J; junction bases left unmatched: 5. CDR3 protein: CSARTSGRLETQYF. The CDR3 DNA follows: TGCAGTGCCCGGACTAGCGGGAGGTTGGAGACCCAGTACTTC.

The rearrangement uses TRBV5-1 and TRBJ2-7, with D possibly TRBD1 on 6 matching bases. V lost 4 bases and J 6 bases, leaving 17 bases between the germline ends. The CDR3 contains 14 residues. In germline, CDR1 is SGHRS, CDR2 YFSETQ. CDR3: CASSVRDTISEQYF. DNA of the CDR3: TGCGCCAGCAGCGTCCGGGACACTATCTCCGAGCAGTACTTC.

The chain couples TRBV27 to TRBJ1-2; D is unresolved. There are 14 residues in the CDR3. V was clipped by 5 bases and J by 4 bases, with 14 bases between them. CDR1 is MNHEY, CDR2 SMNVEV, per germline (reference sequence). CDR3 nucleotide sequence: TGTGCCAGCAGTCCCCGGCCCGAACTCTATGGCTACACCTTC. It translates to CASSPRPELYGYTF.

J is TRBJ1-4 and V is TRBV12-3 or TRBV12-4; D is perhaps TRBD1 (5 bases). This CDR3 region has 15 residues. Trimming pared 6 bases from V and 4 bases from J, leaving 15 bases between. CDR3 residues: CASSSTGILNEKLFF. Written as DNA, the CDR3 is TGTGCCAGCAGCTCTACAGGAATTCTTAATGAAAAACTGTTTTTT.

The rearrangement joins TRBV4-2 to TRBJ1-1; 7 bases match TRBD1. This CDR3 region has 15 residues. CDR1 and CDR2 (germline): LGHNA, YNFKEQ. Losses at the gene ends were 5 bases for V and 1 base for J; bases not matched to a gene: 7. The DNA of the CDR3 is TGTGCCAGCAGCTCCCCGGACAGGAGGAACACTGAAGCTTTCTTT. Residues: CASSSPDRRNTEAFF.

About this clonotype itself: An end of the junction differs from the germline gene, which may be a read error. V is TRBV5-1 and J is TRBJ1-5; D is unclear. This CDR3 contains 14 residues. CDR1 and CDR2 from the germline V gene are SGHRS and YFSETQ. The CDR3 protein is CASSLGSGKQPQHF. CDR3 bases: TGTGCCAGCAGCTTGGGTTCGGGCAAGCAGCCCCAGCATTTT.